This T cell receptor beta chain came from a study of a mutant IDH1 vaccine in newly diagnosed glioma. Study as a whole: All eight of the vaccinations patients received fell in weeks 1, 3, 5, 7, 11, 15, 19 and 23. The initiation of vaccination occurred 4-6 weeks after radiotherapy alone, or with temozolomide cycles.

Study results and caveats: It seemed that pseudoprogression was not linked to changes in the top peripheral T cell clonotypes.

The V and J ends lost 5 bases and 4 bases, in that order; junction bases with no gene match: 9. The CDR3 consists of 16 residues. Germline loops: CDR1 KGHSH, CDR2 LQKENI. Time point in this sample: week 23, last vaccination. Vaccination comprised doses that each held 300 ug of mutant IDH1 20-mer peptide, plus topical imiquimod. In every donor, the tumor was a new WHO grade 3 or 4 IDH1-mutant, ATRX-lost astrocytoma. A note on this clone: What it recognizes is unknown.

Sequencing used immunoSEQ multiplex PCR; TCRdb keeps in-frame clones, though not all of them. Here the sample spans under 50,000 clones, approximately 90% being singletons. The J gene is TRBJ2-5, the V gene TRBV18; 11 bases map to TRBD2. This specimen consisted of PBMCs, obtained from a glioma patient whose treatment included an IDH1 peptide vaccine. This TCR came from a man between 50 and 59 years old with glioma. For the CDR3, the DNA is TGTGCCAGCTCAACGACTAGCGGGAAGTTCGTAGAGACCCAGTACTTC. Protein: CASSTTSGKFVETQYF.